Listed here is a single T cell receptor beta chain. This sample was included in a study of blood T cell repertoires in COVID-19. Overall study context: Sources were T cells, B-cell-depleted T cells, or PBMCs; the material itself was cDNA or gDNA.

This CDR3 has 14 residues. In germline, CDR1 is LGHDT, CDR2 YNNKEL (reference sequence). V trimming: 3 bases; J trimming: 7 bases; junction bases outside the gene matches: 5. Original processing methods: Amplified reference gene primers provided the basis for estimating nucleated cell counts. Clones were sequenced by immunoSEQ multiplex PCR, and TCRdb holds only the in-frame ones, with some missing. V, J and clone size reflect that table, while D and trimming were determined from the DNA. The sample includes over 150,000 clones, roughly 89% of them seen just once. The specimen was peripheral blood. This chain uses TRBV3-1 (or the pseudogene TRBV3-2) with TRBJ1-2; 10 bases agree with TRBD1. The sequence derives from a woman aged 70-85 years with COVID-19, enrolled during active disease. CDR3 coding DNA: TGTGCCAGCAGCCATGGGACAGGGGATCTTGGCTACACCTTC. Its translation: CASSHGTGDLGYTF.